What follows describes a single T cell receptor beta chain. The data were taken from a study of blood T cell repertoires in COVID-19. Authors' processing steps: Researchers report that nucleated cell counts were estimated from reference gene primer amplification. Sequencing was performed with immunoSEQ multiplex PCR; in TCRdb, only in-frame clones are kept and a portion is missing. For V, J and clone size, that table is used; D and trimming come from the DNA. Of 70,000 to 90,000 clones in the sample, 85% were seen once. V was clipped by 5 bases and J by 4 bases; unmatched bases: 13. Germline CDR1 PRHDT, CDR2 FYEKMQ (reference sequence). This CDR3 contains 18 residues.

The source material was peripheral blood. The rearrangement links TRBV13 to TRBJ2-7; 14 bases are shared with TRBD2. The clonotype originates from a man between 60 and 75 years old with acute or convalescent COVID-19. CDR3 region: CASSRTYPGTSGGYEQYF. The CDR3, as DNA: TGTGCCAGCAGCCGAACCTACCCAGGGACTAGCGGGGGTTACGAGCAGTACTTC.